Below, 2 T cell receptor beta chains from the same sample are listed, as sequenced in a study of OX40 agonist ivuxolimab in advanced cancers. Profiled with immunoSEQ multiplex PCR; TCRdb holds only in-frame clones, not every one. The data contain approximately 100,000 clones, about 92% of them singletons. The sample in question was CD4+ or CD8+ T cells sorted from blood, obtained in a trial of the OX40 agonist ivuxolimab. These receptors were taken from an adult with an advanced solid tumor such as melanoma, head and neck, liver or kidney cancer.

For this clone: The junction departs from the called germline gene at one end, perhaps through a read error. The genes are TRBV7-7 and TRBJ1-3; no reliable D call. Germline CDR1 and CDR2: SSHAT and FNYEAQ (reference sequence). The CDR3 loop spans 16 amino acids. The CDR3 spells CASSPDSFSSGNTIYF. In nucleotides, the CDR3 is TGTGCTAGCAGCCCGGACTCCTTTAGCTCAGGAAACACCATATATTTT.

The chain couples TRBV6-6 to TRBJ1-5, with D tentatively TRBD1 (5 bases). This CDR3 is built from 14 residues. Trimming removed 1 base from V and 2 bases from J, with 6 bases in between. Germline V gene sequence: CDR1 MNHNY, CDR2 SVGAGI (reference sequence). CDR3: CASSYWGGNQPQHF. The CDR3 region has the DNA TGTGCCAGCAGTTACTGGGGGGGCAATCAGCCCCAGCATTTT.